This record concerns one T cell receptor (beta chain) sequence. Its antigen is as yet unknown. Profiling relied on immunoSEQ multiplex PCR, and the TCRdb table lists in-frame clones only, not all of them. Seen here are over 60,000 clones, roughly 91% observed once, and the top ten hold around two fifths. This entry comes from a study of radiotherapy plus CTLA-4 blockade in lung cancer. About the research overall: Of the patients, around 17% showed objective responses and 31% attained disease control.

General observations from the study: It was early blood T cell clone dynamics, with interferon-beta, that reportedly best predicted response. Subsequent to radiotherapy plus ipilimumab, tumor-derived TCR clones underwent expansion in blood.

The specimen was peripheral blood, collected from a patient treated with radiotherapy plus ipilimumab. This clonotype originated in a human donor with non-small cell lung cancer that progressed on radiotherapy plus ipilimumab.

The CDR3 nucleotides read TGTGCCAGTAGTTCTAGCGGAATGAGCACAGATACGCAGTATTTT. Protein: CASSSSGMSTDTQYF. This sequence joins TRBV19 and TRBJ2-3, with 7 bases fitting TRBD2. CDR1 and CDR2 (germline): LNHDA, SQIVND (reference sequence). Germline trimming cut 5 bases from V and 0 bases from J; bases unmatched to any gene: 5. The CDR3 spans 15 residues.